This is a list of T cell receptor beta chains from one sample in a study of PD-L1 blockade in urothelial cancer. This table comes from immunoSEQ multiplex PCR, and its TCRdb copy is limited to in-frame clones, with some not included. The profile shows tens of thousands of clones, around 79% of them singletons. The sample consisted of PBMCs, taken around atezolizumab (anti-PD-L1) treatment. These receptors were taken from a man in his 70s with urothelial cancer. Both conserved end residues are part of each CDR3. The D gene is left open where the match is weak. Not every row has a clone size; where given, it reads once, few, many or a size class.

>NA|TRBJ2-7|TRBV11-2|TRBD2
CASSWTSGPAYEQYF
TGTGCCAGCAGTTGGACTAGCGGGCCTGCCTACGAGCAGTACTTC
>NA|TRBJ1-5|TRBV14|NA
CASSQIAGGPGNQPQHF
TGTGCCAGCAGCCAAATTGCGGGGGGTCCGGGGAATCAGCCCCAGCATTTT
>NA|TRBJ2-7|TRBV5-6|TRBD1
CASSSGTGAYEQYF
TGTGCCAGCAGCTCCGGGACAGGGGCCTACGAGCAGTACTTC
>few|TRBJ1-2|TRBV5-1|NA
CASSSQAGSAGYTF
TGCGCCAGCAGCTCTCAAGCAGGGTCGGCTGGCTACACCTTC
>NA|TRBJ1-2|TRBV19|NA
CASKFPGQMVHGYTF
TGTGCCAGTAAGTTCCCCGGACAGATGGTACATGGCTACACCTTC
>few|TRBJ2-7|TRBV5-1|NA
CASSLDSTYEQYF
TGCGCCAGCAGCTTGGACAGCACCTACGAGCAGTACTTC
>NA|TRBJ1-1|TRBV10-3|TRBD1
CAIRGQGEGMNTEAFF
TGTGCCATCAGGGGACAGGGTGAGGGCATGAACACTGAAGCTTTCTTT
>NA|TRBJ2-6|TRBV7-2|TRBD2
CASGGRERGANVLTF
TGTGCCAGCGGCGGGAGAGAGCGTGGGGCCAACGTCCTGACTTTC
>NA|TRBJ2-5|TRBV5-1|NA
CASSFRGETQYF
TGCGCCAGCAGCTTCAGGGGAGAGACCCAGTACTTC
>few|TRBJ1-2|TRBV9|NA
CASSVEGRASGYTF
TGTGCCAGCAGCGTTGAGGGAAGGGCTTCTGGCTACACCTTC
>once|TRBJ1-2|TRBV30|TRBD1
CAWSGQTYGYTF
TGTGCCTGGTCGGGACAGACGTATGGCTACACCTTC
>NA|TRBJ2-2|TRBV7-2|TRBD1
CASSYLGTGNTGELFF
TGTGCCAGCAGTTACCTCGGGACAGGTAACACCGGGGAGCTGTTTTTT
>few|TRBJ1-1|TRBV5-5|NA
CASSPRGDGTNTEAFF
TGTGCCAGCAGCCCGCGGGGGGACGGAACGAACACTGAAGCTTTCTTT
>NA|TRBJ1-1|TRBV4-3|TRBD1
CASSIRQGTNTEAFF
TGCGCCAGCAGCATAAGACAGGGTACAAACACTGAAGCTTTCTTT
>NA|TRBJ2-7|TRBV7-2|TRBD2
CASSLAPSGITAYEQYF
TGTGCCAGCAGCTTAGCGCCTAGCGGGATAACGGCCTACGAGCAGTACTTC
>NA|TRBJ2-7|TRBV15|TRBD1
CATSRENVRDRTSYEQYF
TGTGCCACCAGCAGGGAAAACGTCCGGGACAGGACCTCCTACGAGCAGTACTTC
>NA|TRBJ1-2|TRBV7-2|NA
CASSDTEFYGYTF
TGTGCCAGCAGCGACACAGAATTCTATGGCTACACCTTC
>NA|TRBJ2-2|TRBV19|NA
CASSIPLRELFF
TGTGCCAGTAGTATCCCCCTCCGGGAGCTGTTTTTT
>NA|TRBJ2-7|TRBV28|TRBD2
CRTSGPNEQYF
TGTCGCACTAGCGGCCCCAACGAGCAGTACTTC
>NA|TRBJ2-5|TRBV5-1|TRBD1
CASRTDRGGTQYF
TGCGCCAGCAGGACCGACAGGGGAGGGACCCAGTACTTC
>NA|TRBJ2-5|TRBV7-9|TRBD1
CASSSQGATGETQYF
TGTGCCAGCAGCTCCCAGGGGGCAACGGGGGAGACCCAGTACTTC
>once|TRBJ2-4|TRBV28|NA
CASSDARAGMDDIQYF
TGTGCCAGCAGTGACGCCCGGGCGGGAATGGACGACATTCAGTACTTC
>few|TRBJ1-3|TRBV28|NA
CASSRLSSGNTIYF
TGTGCCAGCAGCAGACTGAGCTCTGGAAACACCATATATTTT
>NA|TRBJ2-3|TRBV5-4|NA
CASRPQQGRDTQYF
TGTGCCAGCAGGCCCCAACAGGGTAGAGATACGCAGTATTTT
>NA|TRBJ1-1|TRBV7-2|NA
CASSLARTEEAFF
TGTGCCAGCAGCTTAGCGCGGACAGAAGAAGCTTTCTTT
>NA|TRBJ2-1|TRBV7-3|TRBD2
CASSPSGRSEQFF
TGTGCCAGCAGCCCTAGCGGGAGATCTGAGCAGTTCTTC
>few|TRBJ1-2|TRBV29-1|TRBD1
CSASTTGGMDYGYTF
TGCAGCGCCAGTACTACAGGGGGTATGGACTATGGCTACACCTTC
>NA|TRBJ2-2|TRBV10-3|NA
CAISALAAGELFF
TGTGCCATCAGTGCCCTAGCCGCCGGGGAGCTGTTTTTT
>NA|TRBJ2-2|TRBV5-4|NA
CASSLAQGTGELFF
TGTGCCAGCAGCTTGGCCCAGGGAACCGGGGAGCTGTTTTTT
>NA|TRBJ2-3|TRBV18|NA
CASSPGTPMADTQYF
TGTGCCAGCTCACCTGGGACACCAATGGCAGATACGCAGTATTTT
>NA|TRBJ2-2|TRBV19|TRBD1
CASSPGQRNTGELFF
TGTGCCAGTAGTCCGGGACAGCGGAACACCGGGGAGCTGTTTTTT